One sample yielded the 10 T cell receptor beta chains listed below, sequenced in a study of shared clonotypes between healthy human individuals. The protocol was immunoSEQ multiplex PCR, while the TCRdb copy is restricted to in-frame clones and leaves out a portion. The data contain about 700,000 clones, around two thirds of them singletons. Sequenced: memory CD4+ T cells sorted from blood. Described subset: CD45RA-negative fraction. These receptors were taken from a woman aged 25 to 39 in good health.

J is TRBJ2-1 and V is TRBV6-1; 13 bases agree with TRBD2. After removal of 4 bases from V and 6 bases from J, the junction contained 15 bases not matched to a gene. The CDR3 covers 19 residues. Germline V gene data show CDR1 as MNHNS and CDR2 as SASEGT. The CDR3 protein is CASSGSWTSGRDFSNEQFF. Here the CDR3 DNA reads TGTGCCAGCAGTGGCTCCTGGACTAGCGGGAGAGACTTTAGCAATGAGCAGTTCTTC.

V usage is TRBV7-9 and J usage is TRBJ1-1; unclear D gene. CDR3 length equals 13 residues. CDR1 SEHNR and CDR2 FQNEAQ come from the germline V gene (reference sequence). V dropped 5 bases and J dropped 0 bases, with 7 bases sitting between them. CDR3 region: CASSAVVNTEAFF. Here the CDR3 DNA reads TGTGCCAGCAGCGCGGTGGTGAACACTGAAGCTTTCTTT.

The CDR3, as DNA: TGTGCCAGCAGGGCGCGAGGGCAGGTCGATGAGCAGTTCTTC. The encoded protein is CASRARGQVDEQFF. The chain uses TRBV2 and TRBJ2-1; weak D call: TRBD2 (5 bases). V was trimmed by 6 bases and J by 8 bases, leaving 17 bases between them. This CDR3 has 14 residues. Germline CDR1 and CDR2: SNHLY and FYNNEI.

The genes are TRBV5-6 and TRBJ1-2, with unresolved D. Trimming pared 4 bases from V and 3 bases from J, leaving 16 bases between. Germline V gives CDR1 SGHDT, CDR2 YYEEEE. The CDR3 consists of 15 residues. The CDR3, as DNA: TGTGCCAGCAGCACGTTGTCCCTGGGTGACTATGGCTACACCTTC. It encodes CASSTLSLGDYGYTF.

The chain uses TRBV28 and TRBJ1-2; TRBD1 aligns across 7 bases. The germline V gene encodes CDR1 MDHEN and CDR2 SYDVKM. The CDR3 totals 13 residues. With V trimmed by 5 bases and J by 3 bases, 3 bases remained unmatched. CDR3 bases: TGTGCCAGCAGTCGACAGGGTTACTATGGCTACACCTTC. This translates into CASSRQGYYGYTF.

The chain has TRBV7-9 and TRBJ2-7; TRBD1 matches 9 bases. The CDR3 contains 13 residues. V trimming: 8 bases; J trimming: 3 bases; junction bases outside the gene matches: 5. CDR1 and CDR2 (germline): SEHNR, FQNEAQ (reference sequence). The CDR3 coding sequence is TGTGCCAGCCAACAGGGGGCTGTCTACGAGCAGTACTTC. It encodes CASQQGAVYEQYF.

The chain is built from TRBV10-3 and TRBJ1-1; D is unclear. Germline V gene sequence: CDR1 ENHRY, CDR2 SYGVKD. This CDR3 region has 13 residues. V lost 2 bases, J lost 1 base, and 5 bases lay in between. The CDR3 loop is CAISELENTEAFF. The CDR3 nucleotides are TGTGCCATCAGTGAGCTGGAGAACACTGAAGCTTTCTTT.

V usage is TRBV14 and J usage is TRBJ2-1, with D uncertain. CDR1 is SGHDN and CDR2 is FVKESK in the germline V gene. This CDR3 has 14 residues. V lost 5 bases and J lost 6, with 14 bases in between. The CDR3 coding sequence is TGTGCCAGCAGCTTTAGAGACGGTTTCAATGAGCAGTTCTTC. This sequence encodes CASSFRDGFNEQFF.

The V and J genes are TRBV15 and TRBJ1-4, with D possibly being TRBD1 (6 bases). V was clipped by 1 base and J by 1 base, with 7 bases between them. Germline V gene data show CDR1 as LNHNV and CDR2 as YYDKDF (reference sequence). This CDR3 has 15 residues. CDR3: CATSRGRGTNEKLFF. The CDR3 nucleotides read TGTGCCACCAGCAGAGGCAGGGGAACTAATGAAAAACTGTTTTTT.

The chain joins TRBV29-1 to TRBJ2-5, with 7 bases fitting TRBD1. V lost 7 bases and J lost 1; bases outside the gene matches: 6. The CDR3 totals 13 residues. Germline values: CDR1 SQVTM, CDR2 ANQGSEA. CDR3 sequence reads: CSGTGTAQETQYF. CDR3 bases: TGCAGCGGAACCGGGACAGCCCAAGAGACCCAGTACTTC.